The 21 T cell receptor beta chains given below trace back to one sample, sequenced in a study of shared clonotypes between healthy human individuals. Using immunoSEQ multiplex PCR, the repertoire was profiled, and TCRdb retains in-frame clones only, with some absent. The sample shows roughly 1.5 million clones, approximately 98% of them seen only once. Sample: naive CD4+ T cells sorted from blood. Documented subset: CD45RA+ positively selected. These receptors were collected from a man aged 25-40 years in good health.

This chain joins TRBV4-1 and TRBJ1-4; 8 bases agree with TRBD1. Looked up from germline, CDR1 is MGHRA and CDR2 is YSYEKL. This CDR3 contains 16 residues. With V trimmed by 0 bases and J by 7 bases, 7 bases remained unmatched. The CDR3 here is CASSQDGGQGVEKLFF. The CDR3 DNA is TGCGCCAGCAGCCAAGATGGAGGACAGGGAGTTGAAAAACTGTTTTTT.

The rearrangement joins TRBV9 to TRBJ2-1; 7 positions agree with TRBD1. V lost 1 base to trimming and J lost 1 base; unmatched junction nucleotides: 5. The germline V gene has CDR1 SGDLS and CDR2 YYNGEE. This CDR3 region has 16 residues. The CDR3 bases are TGTGCCAGCAGCGTAACAGGGGAAGTGTCCTACAATGAGCAGTTCTTC. Residues: CASSVTGEVSYNEQFF.

As regards this clone: The sample contains more than one DNA sequence encoding this CDR3. J is TRBJ2-1 and V is TRBV10-3; D remains unclear. Germline-derived CDR1 and CDR2 are ENHRY and SYGVKD. V lost 0 bases and J lost 6, with 9 bases in between. There are 14 residues in the CDR3. The CDR3 DNA reads as TGTGCCATCAGTGAGTCGACGTCTGGCAATGAGCAGTTCTTC. Encoded protein: CAISESTSGNEQFF.

The chain joins TRBV6-6 to TRBJ2-7; 12 bases line up with TRBD2. The CDR3 has 14 residues. CDR1 and CDR2 from the germline V gene are MNHNY and SVGAGI (reference sequence). With 10 bases clipped from V and 6 bases from J, the junction kept 10 bases outside the gene matches. The CDR3 here is CATTGLAGIGEQYF. As DNA, the CDR3 is TGTGCCACCACAGGACTAGCGGGAATAGGCGAGCAGTACTTC.

This rearrangement joins TRBV28 to TRBJ1-5, with D hard to call. Deletions cut 3 bases from V and 1 base from J, with 7 bases between. CDR1 is MDHEN, CDR2 SYDVKM, per germline. This CDR3 is built from 14 residues. In DNA, the CDR3 is TGTGCCAGCAGTTTGCTGGAAAGCAATCAGCCCCAGCATTTT. It specifies CASSLLESNQPQHF. The whole variable domain, filled in from reference TRBV28 and TRBJ1-5, reads DVKVTQSSRYLVKRTGEKVFLECVQDMDHENMFWYRQDPGLGLRLIYFSYDVKMKEKGDIPEGYSVSREKKERFSLILESASTNQTSMYLCASSLLESNQPQHFGDGTRLSIL.

V gene TRBV7-6 combines with J gene TRBJ2-2, with D perhaps TRBD2 (5 bases). V lost 3 bases, J lost 3 bases, and 17 bases lay in between. This CDR3 spans 17 amino acids. Germline V gene data show CDR1 as SGHVS and CDR2 as FNYEAQ. The CDR3 here is CASSLVPGKGDTGELFF. The CDR3 DNA reads as TGTGCCAGCAGCTTGGTCCCCGGGAAAGGCGACACCGGGGAGCTGTTTTTT. Variable domain in full (rest from reference TRBV7-6 and TRBJ2-2): GAGVSQSPRYKVTKRGQDVALRCDPISGHVSLYWYRQALGQGPEFLTYFNYEAQQDKSGLPNDRFSAERPEGSISTLTIQRTEQRDSAMYRCASSLVPGKGDTGELFFGEGSRLTVL.

J is TRBJ2-1 and V is TRBV28; TRBD1 matches at 7 bases. Germline V gives CDR1 MDHEN, CDR2 SYDVKM. Trimming at V came to 3 bases and at J to 6 bases, leaving 5 bases not matched to a gene. This CDR3 is 14 amino acids long. Here the CDR3 reads CASSFATGTNEQFF. CDR3 nucleotide sequence: TGTGCCAGCAGTTTCGCGACAGGGACCAATGAGCAGTTCTTC.

The chain recombines TRBV9 with TRBJ2-3; D gene unclear. This CDR3 has 14 amino acids. Germline values: CDR1 SGDLS, CDR2 YYNGEE. V lost 4 bases to trimming and J lost 1 base, with 10 bases between them. The DNA of the CDR3 is TGTGCCAGCAGCCCTGGAACGGGCACAGATACGCAGTATTTT. Protein product: CASSPGTGTDTQYF.

Comment on this clone: At one boundary the junction diverges from the germline segment, which might be a read error. The chain uses TRBV6-6 and TRBJ2-7, with D perhaps TRBD1 (5 bases). The CDR3 spans 16 residues. Germline V gene data show CDR1 as MNHNY and CDR2 as SVGAGI (reference sequence). This CDR3 reads CASSYSPIGVPRTWHF. As DNA, the CDR3 is TGTGCCAGCAGTTACTCGCCGATTGGAGTACCAAGGACATGGCACTTC.

CDR3 in DNA: TGCGCCAGCAGCCAAGATATTTGGGTAGCCGGGGAGCTGTTTTTT. Translated: CASSQDIWVAGELFF. The chain has TRBV4-3 and TRBJ2-2, with D unresolved. The length of the CDR3 is 15 residues. The ends were cut back, 0 bases at V and 6 bases at J, with 11 bases in the middle. In germline, CDR1 is LGHNA, CDR2 YSLEER.

The V gene is TRBV7-3, the J gene TRBJ2-5, with 8 bases that match TRBD1. The CDR3 has 14 residues. V trimming: 2 bases; J trimming: 7 bases; junction bases outside the gene matches: 6. Germline-derived CDR1 and CDR2 are SGHTA and FQGTGA. The DNA of the CDR3 is TGTGCCAGCAGCTTAGAGGACAGGGTCGGGACCCAGTACTTC. This encodes CASSLEDRVGTQYF.

A note on this clone: At one of its ends the junction is not consistent with the germline gene, which may arise from a read error. The chain employs TRBV7-7 and TRBJ2-2; D is ambiguous. The CDR3 extends over 16 amino acids. The V gene's germline CDR1 is SSHAT and CDR2 FNYEAQ (reference sequence). CDR3 nucleotides: TGTGCTAGCAGCTCGTTACCCCCGAGGAACACCGGGGAGCTGTTTTTT. It encodes CASSSLPPRNTGELFF.

The chain has TRBV19 and TRBJ2-7, with a tentative D call TRBD2 (6 bases). Trimming removed 5 bases from V and 0 bases from J, with 20 bases in between. Germline CDR1 and CDR2: LNHDA and SQIVND (reference sequence). This CDR3 has 17 amino acids. The CDR3 coding sequence is TGTGCCAGTAGTGCGAGGCTAGCGTCAGGAAGCTCCTACGAGCAGTACTTC. It translates to CASSARLASGSSYEQYF.

V usage is TRBV5-6 and J usage is TRBJ2-7; a possible D gene is TRBD1 (6 bases). Trimming stripped 0 bases from V and 2 bases from J, with 12 bases between. Germline CDR1 reads SGHDT; CDR2 reads YYEEEE. The CDR3 loop spans 15 amino acids. The CDR3 coding sequence is TGTGCCAGCAGCTTGGAACAGGGATACCCCTACGAGCAGTACTTC. Translation gives CASSLEQGYPYEQYF.

The chain recombines TRBV27 with TRBJ2-5; D is unresolved. Germline V gene lookup returns CDR1 MNHEY and CDR2 SMNVEV (reference sequence). Trimming pared 7 bases from V and 7 bases from J, leaving 25 bases between. The CDR3 runs to 16 residues. The CDR3 sequence is CASMNSGQPRKGTQYF. The CDR3 nucleotides read TGTGCCAGCATGAACTCTGGTCAGCCAAGAAAAGGGACCCAGTACTTC.

The gene calls are TRBV6-1 and TRBJ1-3; D is unresolved. The germline V and J ends were trimmed by 3 bases and 0 bases, with 6 bases remaining between them. Germline V gene lookup returns CDR1 MNHNS and CDR2 SASEGT. The CDR3 is made up of 14 amino acids. The CDR3 DNA reads as TGTGCCAGCAGTGATGCACTCTCTGGAAACACCATATATTTT. This encodes CASSDALSGNTIYF.

V and J are TRBV29-1 and TRBJ1-2; the D is unclear. The CDR3 sequence is 11 residues long. Between the trimmed V and J ends, which lost 4 bases and 5 bases, there was a span of 8 bases. The germline V gene has CDR1 SQVTM and CDR2 ANQGSEA. CDR3 protein: CSVVEGYGYTF. Here the CDR3 DNA reads TGCAGCGTTGTCGAGGGATATGGCTACACCTTC.

This chain connects TRBV7-2 to TRBJ2-3; 10 bases line up with TRBD2. The junction had 3 bases not matched to a gene; V was cut back by 1 base and J by 2 bases. This CDR3 spans 16 amino acids. Germline CDR1 SGHTA, CDR2 FQGNSA. CDR3 nucleotide sequence: TGTGCCAGCAGCTTAGGGACTAGCGGAGACACAGATACGCAGTATTTT. It yields the protein CASSLGTSGDTDTQYF.

In nucleotides, the CDR3 is TGCGCCAGCAGCAAGGAACCGTCCGGGACAGGGAATGGCGAGCAGTACTTC. It codes for CASSKEPSGTGNGEQYF. The V call is TRBV5-1, the J call TRBJ2-7; 9 bases match TRBD1. V was clipped by 4 bases and J by 6 bases; unmatched bases: 17. The germline V gene has CDR1 SGHRS and CDR2 YFSETQ. The CDR3 runs to 17 residues.

The chain combines TRBV6-5 with TRBJ2-7, with 9 bases lining up with TRBD1. This CDR3 contains 16 residues. The germline CDR1 and CDR2 sequences are MNHEY and SVGAGI. Trimming took 4 bases from V and 1 from J; bases not matched to a gene: 8. As DNA, the CDR3 is TGTGCCAGCAGTTCCGTCCGGGACAGGGATTCCTACGAGCAGTACTTC. It codes for CASSSVRDRDSYEQYF.

The V call is TRBV7-2, the J call TRBJ2-3, with 7 bases lining up with TRBD2. This CDR3 is built from 14 residues. Germline V lookup: CDR1 SGHTA, CDR2 FQGNSA. The J segment lost 5 bases and the V segment lost 2 bases, leaving 4 bases of the junction unmatched. The CDR3 DNA follows: TGTGCCAGCAGCTTAAGCGGGACTGGAGATACGCAGTATTTT. This encodes CASSLSGTGDTQYF.